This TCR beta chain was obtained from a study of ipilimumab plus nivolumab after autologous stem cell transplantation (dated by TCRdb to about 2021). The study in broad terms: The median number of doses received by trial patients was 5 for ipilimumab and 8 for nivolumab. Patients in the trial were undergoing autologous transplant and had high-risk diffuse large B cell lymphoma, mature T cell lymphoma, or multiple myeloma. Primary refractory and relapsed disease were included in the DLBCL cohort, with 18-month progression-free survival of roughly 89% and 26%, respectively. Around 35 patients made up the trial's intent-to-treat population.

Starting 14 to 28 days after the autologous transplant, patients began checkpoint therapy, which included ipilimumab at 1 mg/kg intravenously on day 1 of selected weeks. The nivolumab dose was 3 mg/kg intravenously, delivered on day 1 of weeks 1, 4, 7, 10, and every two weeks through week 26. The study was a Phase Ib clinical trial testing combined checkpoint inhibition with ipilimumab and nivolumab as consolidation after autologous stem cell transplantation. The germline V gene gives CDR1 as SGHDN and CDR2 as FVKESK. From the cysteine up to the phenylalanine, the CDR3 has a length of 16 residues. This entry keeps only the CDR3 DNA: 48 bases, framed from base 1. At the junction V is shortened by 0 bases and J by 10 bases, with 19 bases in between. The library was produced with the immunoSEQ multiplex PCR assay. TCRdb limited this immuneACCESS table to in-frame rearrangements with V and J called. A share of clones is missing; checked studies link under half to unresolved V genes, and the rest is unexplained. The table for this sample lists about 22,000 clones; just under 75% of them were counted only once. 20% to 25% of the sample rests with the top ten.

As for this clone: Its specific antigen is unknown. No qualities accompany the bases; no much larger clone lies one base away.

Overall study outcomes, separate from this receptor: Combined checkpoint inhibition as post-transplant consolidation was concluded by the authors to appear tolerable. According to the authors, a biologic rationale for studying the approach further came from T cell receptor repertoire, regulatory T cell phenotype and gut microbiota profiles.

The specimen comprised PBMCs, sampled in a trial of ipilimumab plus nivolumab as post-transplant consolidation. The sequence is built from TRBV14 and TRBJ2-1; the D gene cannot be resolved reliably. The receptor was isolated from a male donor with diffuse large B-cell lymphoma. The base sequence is TGTGCCAGCAGCCAAGATAGGCGGTTCGGAGTTTGGGAGCAGTTCTTC. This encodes CASSQDRRFGVWEQFF.